The sequence of this T cell receptor (beta chain) was determined in a study of T cells in Graves' hyperthyroidism and ophthalmopathy. Background on the study: Staff took peripheral blood when the initial diagnosis was made, before any treatment began.

TCR beta CDR3 region amplification was performed from RNA transcripts. A first-round RT-PCR of the TCR CDR3 used the HTBI primer set. TCRdb independently ran MiXCR on the multiplex PCR reads; one entry per CDR3 protein. The data contain 350,000 to 400,000 distinct CDR3 sequences, about 15% of them singletons. Germline CDR1 MNHEY, CDR2 SMNVEV (reference sequence). Trimming at V came to 6 bases and at J to 8 bases, leaving 12 bases not matched to a gene. This CDR3 has 15 amino acids. This clonotype was seen repeatedly, ten times or more. Sequences were obtained from blood. This clonotype was obtained from a woman aged 25 to 39 with Graves' hyperthyroidism. The gene calls are TRBV27 and TRBJ1-4, with 7 bases aligning to TRBD1. DNA for the CDR3: TGTGCCAGCAGGCAATATGACAGGGTTGGCGAAAAACTGTTTTTT. It yields the protein CASRQYDRVGEKLFF.